The 20 T cell receptor beta chains in this list originate from one sample, sequenced in a study of blood T cell repertoires in COVID-19 (dated by TCRdb to the early 2020s). Library preparation was by the immunoSEQ multiplex PCR assay. TCRdb limited this immuneACCESS table to in-frame rearrangements with V and J called. A share of clones is missing; checked studies link under half to unresolved V genes, and the rest is unexplained. This sample has roughly 52,000 clones in its table, and 85% to 90% of those were observed once. 4% of the sample rests with the top ten. Sequencing was carried out using peripheral blood. These receptors were obtained from a man aged 45-65 years with acute or convalescent COVID-19.

The table lists this clone with a count of one. The chain links TRBV24-1 to TRBJ2-3; D is possibly TRBD2 (6 bases). CDR1 is KGHDR, CDR2 SFDVKD, per germline. V was clipped by 5 bases and J by 2 bases, with 13 bases between them. The CDR3 consists of 15 residues. The CDR3 nucleotides read TGTGCCACCAGTGGGGGACGGGGGACCACAGATACGCAGTATTTT. Its translation is CATSGGRGTTDTQYF.

The chain uses TRBV27 and TRBJ1-4; the D is unclear. This CDR3 is 13 amino acids long. The V end was cut by 3 bases, the J end by 7 bases, with 9 bases between. Per germline, CDR1 MNHEY and CDR2 SMNVEV (reference sequence). The CDR3: CASSLRVFEKLFF. The DNA for the CDR3 is TGTGCCAGCAGTTTGCGGGTTTTTGAAAAACTGTTTTTT.

This sequence joins TRBV2 and TRBJ2-7, with D possibly being TRBD2 (5 bases). Germline values: CDR1 SNHLY, CDR2 FYNNEI. The V end was cut by 7 bases, the J end by 2 bases, with 12 bases between. The CDR3 runs to 13 residues. CDR3 amino acids: CASKGASPYEQYF. The CDR3 coding sequence is TGTGCCAGCAAGGGAGCGTCCCCCTACGAGCAGTACTTC. The full variable domain, with the rest looked up from reference TRBV2 and TRBJ2-7, is EPEVTQTPSHQVTQMGQEVILRCVPISNHLYFYWYRQILGQKVEFLVSFYNNEISEKSEIFDDQFSVERPDGSNFTLKIRSTKLEDSAMYFCASKGASPYEQYFGPGTRLTVT.

The rearrangement links TRBV3-1 (or the pseudogene TRBV3-2) to TRBJ1-2; tentative D call: TRBD1 (5 bases). Trimming took off 4 bases at V and 3 bases at J, with 9 bases between the two ends. Germline V gene data show CDR1 as LGHDT and CDR2 as YNNKEL (reference sequence). This CDR3 spans 13 amino acids. The CDR3 DNA is TGTGCCAGCAGCCTTCAGGGCGACTATGGCTACACCTTC. Protein sequence: CASSLQGDYGYTF.

This clone has just a few counts. The chain links TRBV7-9 to TRBJ2-7; 7 bases match TRBD1. V dropped 5 bases and J dropped 3; count of bases not matched to a gene: 10. The CDR3 totals 15 residues. In germline, CDR1 is SEHNR, CDR2 FQNEAQ (reference sequence). The CDR3 DNA reads as TGTGCCAGCAGCACATCCCAGGGGGTAGGCTACGAGCAGTACTTC. The encoded protein is CASSTSQGVGYEQYF.

The chain recombines TRBV12-5 with TRBJ1-2; D is unclear. V lost 6 bases to trimming and J lost 4 bases, with 12 bases between them. Germline V gene lookup returns CDR1 LGHNT and CDR2 FRNRAP. This CDR3 comprises 13 residues. CDR3 bases: TGTGCTAGTGGCCCGTCGGGTTCCTATGGCTACACCTTC. Its translation: CASGPSGSYGYTF.

The gene calls are TRBV3-1 (or the pseudogene TRBV3-2) and TRBJ1-2, with D possibly TRBD1 on 6 matching bases. The CDR3 has 13 amino acids. Trimming pared 4 bases from V and 5 bases from J, leaving 11 bases between. Germline CDR1 LGHDT, CDR2 YNNKEL (reference sequence). The CDR3 here is CASSPPGTYGYTF. CDR3 nucleotide sequence: TGTGCCAGCAGCCCTCCTGGGACATATGGCTACACCTTC.

This clone was counted a single time. The rearrangement uses TRBV4-2 and TRBJ2-5, with D tentatively TRBD2 (5 bases). The CDR3 has 15 amino acids. Germline CDR1 and CDR2: LGHNA and YNFKEQ. V lost 0 bases, J lost 1 base, and 9 bases lay in between. The CDR3 nucleotides read TGTGCCAGCAGCCAAGATGTAGCGAGCCAAGAGACCCAGTACTTC. Its protein is CASSQDVASQETQYF.

V is TRBV14 and J is TRBJ2-7; the match to TRBD2 covers 9 bases. This CDR3 spans 15 amino acids. The V gene end was trimmed by 3 bases and the J gene end by 1 base; junction bases not matched to a gene: 4. The V gene's germline CDR1 is SGHDN and CDR2 FVKESK. The CDR3 spells CASSQGTSRSYEQYF. The CDR3 region has the DNA TGTGCCAGCAGCCAGGGGACTAGCAGATCCTACGAGCAGTACTTC.

The chain uses TRBV10-3 and TRBJ1-4; the D gene is possibly TRBD1 (5 bases). The V end lost 3 bases, the J end lost 8 bases, and 13 bases lay between the germline ends. Germline CDR1 is ENHRY and CDR2 is SYGVKD. There are 14 residues in the CDR3. The CDR3 sequence: CAISEKQAGEKLFF. The CDR3, as DNA: TGTGCCATCAGTGAAAAACAGGCCGGCGAAAAACTGTTTTTT.

This sequence joins TRBV7-2 and TRBJ2-5, with a weak D call TRBD1 (5 bases). V lost 1 base and J 0 bases, leaving 6 bases between the germline ends. CDR1 SGHTA and CDR2 FQGNSA come from the germline V gene. The CDR3 runs to 14 residues. The CDR3 region is CASSLGQHQETQYF. The CDR3 DNA follows: TGTGCCAGCAGCTTAGGACAGCACCAAGAGACCCAGTACTTC.

This rearrangement joins TRBV24-1 to TRBJ2-1, with TRBD2 matching 9 bases. In germline, CDR1 is KGHDR, CDR2 SFDVKD. V lost 6 bases to trimming and J lost 4 bases; unmatched junction nucleotides: 6. The CDR3 contains 15 residues. The CDR3 is CATSRREGLYNEQFF. The CDR3, as DNA: TGTGCCACCAGTAGGCGGGAGGGCCTTTACAATGAGCAGTTCTTC.

The chain has TRBV9 and TRBJ1-2; TRBD1 aligns across 7 bases. The CDR3 totals 15 residues. The trim removed 0 bases at V and 4 bases at J, leaving 6 bases unmatched. Per the germline V gene, CDR1 is SGDLS and CDR2 is YYNGEE. The CDR3 here is CASSVGGQMSYGYTF. DNA for the CDR3: TGTGCCAGCAGCGTAGGGGGACAGATGAGCTATGGCTACACCTTC.

The chain couples TRBV18 to TRBJ2-3; 11 bases fit TRBD1. Losses at the gene ends were 1 base for V and 4 bases for J; bases not matched to a gene: 1. CDR1 is KGHSH and CDR2 is LQKENI in the germline V gene. The CDR3 has 15 residues. The CDR3 here is CASSPQGQGADTQYF. The CDR3 DNA reads TGTGCCAGCTCACCACAGGGACAGGGGGCAGATACGCAGTATTTT.

The chain carries TRBV7-2 and TRBJ1-6, with D tentatively TRBD1 (5 bases). Germline V gives CDR1 SGHTA, CDR2 FQGNSA. The V gene lost 5 bases and the J gene lost 9 bases, with 17 bases spanning the gap. The CDR3 length is 15 residues. The CDR3 protein is CASSLAGRGTSPLHF. CDR3 DNA sequence: TGTGCCAGCAGCCTCGCGGGGCGAGGTACTTCACCCCTCCACTTT.

In this sample, this clone turned up once. The J gene is TRBJ2-7, the V gene TRBV7-9; the match to TRBD1 covers 8 bases. Germline CDR1 is SEHNR and CDR2 is FQNEAQ (reference sequence). The junction had 8 bases not matched to a gene; V was cut back by 0 bases and J by 4 bases. The CDR3 extends over 16 amino acids. The CDR3 DNA is TGTGCCAGCAGCTTAGCGTTCGGCGACAGGGGTTACGAGCAGTACTTC. Its translation: CASSLAFGDRGYEQYF.

CDR3 protein: CSAEGGSYNEQFF. The CDR3 bases are TGCAGCGCTGAGGGGGGTTCCTACAATGAGCAGTTCTTC. The V gene is TRBV29-1, the J gene TRBJ2-1; D may match TRBD1 or TRBD2 (6 bases each). Per the germline V gene, CDR1 is SQVTM and CDR2 is ANQGSEA. The CDR3 consists of 13 residues. Trimming pared 7 bases from V and 1 base from J, leaving 11 bases between.

CDR3 coding DNA: TGTGCCAGCAGCCCAAAGACTACCGCCTACGAGCAGTACTTC. This encodes CASSPKTTAYEQYF. V usage is TRBV7-6 and J usage is TRBJ2-7; maybe TRBD2 (5 bases). Germline values: CDR1 SGHVS, CDR2 FNYEAQ. Trimming shortened V by 5 bases and J by 2 bases, and 13 bases separated the two germline ends. This CDR3 is built from 14 residues.

The J gene is TRBJ1-2, the V gene TRBV9; D is possibly TRBD1 (6 bases). The CDR3 is 14 residues long. V gave up 5 bases and J gave up 4 bases, with 15 bases separating them. Germline CDR1 reads SGDLS; CDR2 reads YYNGEE. CDR3 in DNA: TGTGCCAGCAGGGACGACAGGTCTGGCTATGGCTACACCTTC. Translated, it gives CASRDDRSGYGYTF. The whole variable domain, filled in from reference TRBV9 and TRBJ1-2, reads DSGVTQTPKHLITATGQRVTLRCSPRSGDLSVYWYQQSLDQGLQFLIQYYNGEERAKGNILERFSAQQFPDLHSELNLSSLELGDSALYFCASRDDRSGYGYTFGSGTRLTVV.

This clone was detected only once. The chain carries TRBV7-9 and TRBJ2-1, with 8 bases that match TRBD2. J was trimmed by 8 bases and V by 3 bases; bases with no gene match: 6. CDR1 and CDR2 from the germline V gene are SEHNR and FQNEAQ (reference sequence). The CDR3 is 14 amino acids. The DNA of the CDR3 is TGTGCCAGCAGCTTTGTCGGGAGGGCTTATGAGCAGTTCTTC. Translated, it gives CASSFVGRAYEQFF.